This paragraph covers one T cell receptor beta chain sequence. With 8 bases removed from V and 4 bases from J, the gap between germline ends came to 18 bases. This CDR3 has 15 residues. CDR1 and CDR2 from the germline V gene are SEHNR and FQNEAQ (reference sequence). This specimen comes from a study of T cell changes during pregnancy in multiple sclerosis. The repertoire was sequenced with immunoSEQ multiplex PCR; TCRdb's copy has only in-frame clones and lacks some. The repertoire holds under 50,000 clones, with approximately 90% as singletons. The sample in question was CD4+ T cells from peripheral blood mononuclear cells, obtained in the first trimester of pregnancy. The chain carries TRBV7-9 and TRBJ1-5; weak D call: TRBD1 (5 bases). The source is a female donor in good health, enrolled as a control in a pregnancy study. In DNA form, the CDR3 reads TGTGCCAGCTCCAAATTCGGGGGAGAGAATCAGCCCCAGCATTTT. Encoded protein: CASSKFGGENQPQHF.